The entry that follows covers one T cell receptor (beta chain) sequence. Trimming cost V 1 base and J 2 bases, with 8 bases left between them. CDR3 length equals 14 residues. CDR1 SGHTA and CDR2 FQGNSA come from the germline V gene. The data originate from a study of blood T cell repertoires in COVID-19. Study-level background: The cDNA or gDNA used as material had been derived from T cells, B-cell-depleted T cells, or PBMCs.

Only in-frame clones appear in the TCRdb table, and some are missing; sequencing was by immunoSEQ multiplex PCR. The table shows approximately 32,000 clones, with around 90% occurring only once. V usage is TRBV7-2 and J usage is TRBJ2-5; tentatively, D is TRBD2 (5 bases). The sequence came from a man in his fifties or sixties with active COVID-19. The sequencing sample was made of peripheral blood. CDR3 nucleotides: TGTGCCAGCAGCTTAGGTTTAGCGCAAGAGACCCAGTACTTC. As protein: CASSLGLAQETQYF.